The 17 T cell receptor beta chains below all came from one sample that was sequenced in a study of CD8 T cells in Susac syndrome. The RNA, 0.5 to 1 ug, was put through reverse transcription using random hexamers. TCRdb processed the immunoSEQ multiplex PCR reads anew with MiXCR; each CDR3 protein has one entry. In the table there are fewer than 350,000 distinct CDR3 sequences, around 89% of which are singletons. The specimen sequenced was CD8+ T cells from PBMCs. These receptors were taken from a human donor with multiple sclerosis.

DNA of the CDR3: TGTGCCAGCAGCTTACCCGTTTTGGGGACAGGGGGTTACGAGCAGTACTTC. As protein: CASSLPVLGTGGYEQYF. V and J are TRBV7-9 and TRBJ2-7, with 11 bases matching TRBD1. This CDR3 is built from 17 residues. Germline CDR1 reads SEHNR; CDR2 reads FQNEAQ (reference sequence). Trimming took 2 bases from V and 4 from J; bases not matched to a gene: 10.

Only a few counts were recorded for this clonotype. The junction shows a germline mismatch at one end, possibly a read error. The chain has TRBV5-4 and TRBJ2-7, with 10 bases fitting TRBD1. This CDR3 has 11 amino acids. The germline V gene encodes CDR1 SGHNT and CDR2 YYREEE (reference sequence). The CDR3 is CASSSGTGVSF. DNA for the CDR3: TGTGCCAGCAGCTCCGGGACAGGGGTTTCCTTC.

The J gene is TRBJ2-1, the V gene TRBV11-1; D possibly uses TRBD1 or TRBD2 (5 bases each). The CDR3 is 14 amino acids. V lost 3 bases to trimming and J lost 9 bases, with 15 bases between them. Looked up from germline, CDR1 is SGHAT and CDR2 is FQDESV (reference sequence). CDR3 in DNA: TGTGCCAGCAGCTTTTTTGGGACCGCACCTGAGCAGTTCTTC. Its translation: CASSFFGTAPEQFF.

The chain has TRBV29-1 and TRBJ1-1; TRBD1 might be the D (5 bases). Germline values: CDR1 SQVTM, CDR2 ANQGSEA. Trimming removed 0 bases from V and 5 bases from J, with 7 bases in between. The CDR3 loop spans 12 amino acids. CDR3 sequence (DNA): TGCAGCGTTGAAGATCGGGGGACTGAAGCTTTCTTT. Translation gives CSVEDRGTEAFF.

This clonotype was seen only a few times. V usage is TRBV13 and J usage is TRBJ1-2; the D gene is possibly TRBD1 (5 bases). V was shortened by 4 bases and J by 8 bases, with 23 bases between the two germline ends. This CDR3 is built from 16 residues. In germline, CDR1 is PRHDT, CDR2 FYEKMQ (reference sequence). Here the CDR3 DNA reads TGTGCCAGCAGCTCCGAACCGGGACCATACACTGACGGCTACACCTTC. This encodes CASSSEPGPYTDGYTF.

This CDR3 is CASSLSIGGYNEQFF. The CDR3 DNA reads TGTGCCAGCAGTTTATCGATAGGGGGGTACAATGAGCAGTTCTTC. The chain carries TRBV27 and TRBJ2-1; TRBD1 or TRBD2 may be the D gene (6 bases each). The V end lost 0 bases, the J end lost 4 bases, and 10 bases lay between the germline ends. CDR1 is MNHEY, CDR2 SMNVEV, per germline (reference sequence). This CDR3 has 15 amino acids.

This chain connects TRBV2 to TRBJ2-6; maybe TRBD2 (6 bases). Looked up from germline, CDR1 is SNHLY and CDR2 is FYNNEI. Trimming took off 2 bases at V and 0 bases at J, with 14 bases between the two ends. CDR3 length: 18 amino acids. CDR3 residues: CASSESMGGGSGANVLTF. DNA of the CDR3: TGTGCCAGCAGTGAATCTATGGGGGGAGGCTCTGGGGCCAACGTCCTGACTTTC.

The gene calls are TRBV29-1 and TRBJ2-7; TRBD1 is a possible D gene (6 bases). The CDR3 covers 14 residues. In germline, CDR1 is SQVTM, CDR2 ANQGSEA. V lost 3 bases, J lost 0 bases, and 12 bases lay in between. The CDR3 loop reads CSVDKDSSSYEQYF. CDR3 in DNA: TGCAGCGTTGACAAGGACAGCAGCTCCTACGAGCAGTACTTC.

The chain has TRBV7-9 and TRBJ2-7, with D possibly being TRBD1 or TRBD2 (6 bases each). The CDR3 length is 16 residues. Trimming stripped 4 bases from V and 3 bases from J, with 19 bases between. In germline, CDR1 is SEHNR, CDR2 FQNEAQ (reference sequence). CDR3 DNA sequence: TGTGCCAGCAGCTCCACAACGTACAGGGACTTCTACGAGCAGTACTTC. This sequence encodes CASSSTTYRDFYEQYF.

V gene TRBV15 combines with J gene TRBJ1-5; D is ambiguous. The CDR3 is made up of 17 amino acids. V shed 5 bases and J shed 0 bases, with 17 bases lying between them. Germline lookup yields CDR1 LNHNV and CDR2 YYDKDF (reference sequence). DNA for the CDR3: TGTGCCACCAGCCCCTCGAGGCCGGCGAATAGCAATCAGCCCCAGCATTTT. The encoded protein is CATSPSRPANSNQPQHF.

This chain uses TRBV28 with TRBJ2-1; no definite D call. Trimming removed 3 bases from V and 0 bases from J, with 6 bases in between. Germline values: CDR1 MDHEN, CDR2 SYDVKM. CDR3 length: 14 residues. CDR3 DNA sequence: TGTGCCAGCAGTTTCAAGAGCTCCTACAATGAGCAGTTCTTC. The encoded protein is CASSFKSSYNEQFF.

This chain links TRBV6-4 with TRBJ2-2; no firm D call. V was clipped by 5 bases and J by 5 bases, with 12 bases between them. The germline V gene encodes CDR1 MRHNA and CDR2 SNTAGT. This CDR3 has 14 residues. The CDR3 DNA follows: TGTGCCAGCAGTCTCGGATATGGGACCGGGGAGCTGTTTTTT. This gives the protein CASSLGYGTGELFF.

V and J are TRBV6-6 and TRBJ1-2, with D possibly TRBD1 on 6 matching bases. The CDR3 is 13 amino acids. Trimming took 1 base from V and 3 from J, leaving 6 bases between them. CDR1 and CDR2 from the germline V gene are MNHNY and SVGAGI (reference sequence). DNA for the CDR3: TGTGCCAGCAGTTACTACAGGGACTATGGCTACACCTTC. Translated: CASSYYRDYGYTF.

The CDR3 sequence is CASSQALRRRGNEQFF. In nucleotides, the CDR3 is TGTGCCAGCAGCCAAGCCCTCCGGAGGAGGGGAAATGAGCAGTTCTTC. This chain uses TRBV3-1 with TRBJ2-1, with D possibly TRBD2 on 6 matching bases. The CDR3 loop spans 16 amino acids. V lost 1 base to trimming and J lost 7 bases, with 17 bases between them. Germline CDR1 LGHDT, CDR2 YNNKEL (reference sequence).

This chain uses TRBV27 with TRBJ2-5, with D unresolved. Per germline, CDR1 MNHEY and CDR2 SMNVEV (reference sequence). V lost 8 bases and J 5 bases, leaving 12 bases between the germline ends. This CDR3 contains 12 residues. The CDR3 reads CASFSDPETQYF. The CDR3 DNA follows: TGTGCCAGCTTTTCGGACCCGGAGACCCAGTACTTC.

The chain has TRBV28 and TRBJ2-5; D unresolved. V was cut by 6 bases and J by 5 bases, with 19 bases left in between. Germline V gene data show CDR1 as MDHEN and CDR2 as SYDVKM. CDR3 length equals 15 residues. CDR3 in amino acids: CASRPMLTLSETQYF. DNA for the CDR3: TGTGCCAGCAGACCAATGCTAACCTTATCGGAGACCCAGTACTTC.

The V call is TRBV29-1, the J call TRBJ2-7, with D unclear. The length of the CDR3 is 10 residues. V gave up 4 bases and J gave up 2 bases, with 3 bases separating them. Germline V lookup: CDR1 SQVTM, CDR2 ANQGSEA. CDR3 loop: CSVVTYEQYF. The DNA for the CDR3 is TGCAGCGTTGTAACCTACGAGCAGTACTTC.